This is a list of T cell receptor beta chains from one sample in a study of T-cell reconstitution after alpha-beta-depleted transplantation in children. TCRdb fed the PCR reads into MiXCR, producing one record per CDR3 protein. The sample holds over 550,000 distinct CDR3 sequences; over 9.5% are singletons and the top ten take around 4%. The sample consisted of PBMCs from the stem cell graft donor, taken from the stem cell graft. These receptor sequences come from a human donor who donated a stem cell graft to a child with acute myeloid leukemia. CDR3s include the opening cysteine and the closing phenylalanine or tryptophan. D genes are given only for firm matches. Clone size, where shown, is once, few, many, or a class for clones that have expanded.

>.|.|TRBV7-8|TRBJ2-3
CASTPLGPDTQYF
TGTGCCAGCACCCCACTCGGTCCAGATACGCAGTATTTT
>.|.|TRBV12-3/TRBV12-4|TRBJ1-5
CASIQGVGSNQPQHF
TGTGCCAGCATCCAGGGTGTGGGTAGCAATCAGCCCCAGCATTTT
>TRBD1|few|TRBV12-3/TRBV12-4|TRBJ2-1
CASTPGAGTGGNEQFF
TGTGCCAGCACCCCTGGCGCGGGAACAGGGGGCAATGAGCAGTTCTTC
>TRBD1|many|TRBV3-1|TRBJ1-1
CASSQVKTGGTEAFF
TGTGCCAGCAGCCAAGTTAAGACAGGGGGTACTGAAGCTTTCTTT
>.|.|TRBV10-3|TRBJ2-3
CAISVSSTDTQYF
TGTGCCATCAGTGTATCTAGCACAGATACGCAGTATTTT
>TRBD1|many|TRBV7-9|TRBJ2-1
CASAPGTGRYNEQFF
TGTGCCAGCGCTCCCGGGACAGGGCGGTACAATGAGCAGTTCTTC
>TRBD2|many|TRBV7-3|TRBJ2-1
CASSNLAAHYNEQFF
TGTGCCAGCAGCAATCTAGCGGCCCACTACAATGAGCAGTTCTTC
>.|few|TRBV5-1|TRBJ2-7
CASSAPSRILGEQYF
TGCGCCAGCAGCGCGCCTAGCCGGATCCTAGGAGAGCAGTACTTC
>.|.|TRBV20-1|TRBJ1-1
CSASRSLLNTEAFF
TGCAGTGCTAGCCGGAGTCTTCTGAACACTGAAGCTTTCTTT
>.|.|TRBV2|TRBJ2-7
CASSGVAYEQYF
TGTGCCAGCAGTGGCGTAGCATACGAGCAGTACTTC
>.|many|TRBV20-1|TRBJ1-5
CSARDQRGGGFQPQHF
TGCAGTGCTAGAGATCAACGGGGAGGCGGATTTCAGCCCCAGCATTTT
>.|many|TRBV12-3/TRBV12-4|TRBJ2-1
CASNPEARPSSYNEQFF
TGTGCCAGCAACCCTGAGGCGCGCCCGAGCTCCTACAATGAGCAGTTCTTC
>.|.|TRBV2|TRBJ2-1
CASMGKEQFF
TGTGCCAGCATGGGGAAAGAGCAGTTCTTC
>TRBD1|few|TRBV2|TRBJ1-5
CASSPDRGRAQPQHF
TGTGCCAGCAGTCCGGACAGGGGGCGCGCTCAGCCCCAGCATTTT
>.|few|TRBV5-6|TRBJ2-2
CASSTAKTPSGTGELFF
TGTGCCAGCAGCACCGCCAAGACCCCAAGCGGCACCGGGGAGCTGTTTTTT
>TRBD1|few|TRBV7-9|TRBJ2-2
CASIRDRAAGELFF
TGTGCCAGCATCCGGGACAGGGCGGCCGGGGAGCTGTTTTTT
>.|.|TRBV29-1|TRBJ2-1
CSTLQGGFSAFF
TGCAGCACCCTCCAGGGCGGGTTTTCGGCGTTCTTC
>.|many|TRBV20-1|TRBJ2-1
CSAHGRDNEQFF
TGCAGTGCTCACGGACGTGACAATGAGCAGTTCTTC
>.|.|TRBV20-1|TRBJ1-5
CSARGENQPQHF
TGCAGTGCTAGAGGCGAGAATCAGCCCCAGCATTTT
>TRBD2|.|TRBV20-1|TRBJ2-5
CSARALGGKETQYF
TGCAGTGCTAGAGCCCTGGGGGGGAAAGAGACCCAGTACTTC
>TRBD2|many|TRBV6-5|TRBJ2-3
CASSYPLQRTSGFADTQYF
TGTGCCAGCAGTTATCCACTGCAGAGAACTAGCGGGTTCGCAGATACGCAGTATTTT
>.|.|TRBV15|TRBJ2-4
CATSRAPNTAKNIQYF
TGTGCCACCAGCAGAGCCCCTAACACAGCCAAAAACATTCAGTACTTC
>.|.|TRBV15|TRBJ1-4
CATSRDLPLGGDEKLFF
TGTGCCACCAGCAGAGATCTCCCGCTGGGGGGGGATGAAAAACTGTTTTTT
>TRBD2|.|TRBV10-3|TRBJ2-3
CAISGFSGRVADTQYF
TGTGCCATCAGCGGCTTTAGCGGGAGGGTCGCAGATACGCAGTATTTT
>TRBD1|few|TRBV12-3/TRBV12-4|TRBJ1-6
CASSLTGQGNSPLHF
TGTGCCAGCAGTTTAACGGGACAGGGTAATTCACCCCTCCACTTT
>TRBD2|many|TRBV9|TRBJ2-3
CASSPRVAGRSEGTQYF
TGTGCCAGCAGCCCGAGGGTAGCGGGAAGAAGTGAGGGTACGCAGTATTTT
>TRBD1|many|TRBV6-5|TRBJ2-5
CASSYSGTGPSRGETQYF
TGTGCCAGCAGTTACTCGGGGACAGGACCTTCCCGAGGAGAGACCCAGTACTTC
>.|many|TRBV7-2|TRBJ2-3
CASSFIGSGSTDTQYF
TGTGCCAGCAGCTTTATTGGTAGCGGCAGCACAGATACGCAGTATTTT
>.|.|TRBV19|TRBJ1-5
CATSGSYEGQPQHF
TGTGCCACCAGTGGGTCCTATGAGGGGCAGCCCCAGCATTTT
>.|few|TRBV7-3|TRBJ2-2
CASSLRASLNTGELFF
TGTGCCAGCAGCTTAAGGGCTAGCTTGAACACCGGGGAGCTGTTTTTT
>.|many|TRBV7-9|TRBJ2-1
CASSFMSNEQFF
TGTGCCAGCAGCTTTATGAGTAATGAGCAGTTCTTC
>TRBD2|.|TRBV7-3|TRBJ2-7
CASSFGGSLDEQYF
TGTGCCAGCAGCTTTGGCGGGAGTTTAGACGAGCAGTACTTC
>.|many|TRBV20-1|TRBJ2-1
CSATPSSYNEQFF
TGCAGTGCTACACCGAGCTCCTACAATGAGCAGTTCTTC
>TRBD2|few|TRBV9|TRBJ2-2
CASSVVAGGLNTGELFF
TGTGCCAGCAGCGTAGTAGCGGGAGGCCTAAACACCGGGGAGCTGTTTTTT
>.|many|TRBV20-1|TRBJ2-1
CSARVGSYNEQFF
TGCAGTGCTAGAGTAGGCTCATACAATGAGCAGTTCTTC
>TRBD2|.|TRBV10-3|TRBJ2-1
CAISLSGRASDEQFF
TGTGCCATCAGTTTGAGCGGGAGGGCCTCGGATGAGCAGTTCTTC
>.|many|TRBV10-3|TRBJ1-2
CAISGGRGYGYTF
TGTGCCATCAGTGGAGGCAGGGGCTATGGCTACACCTTC
>TRBD2|few|TRBV24-1|TRBJ2-2
CATSDFKGLAGGPTNTGELFF
TGTGCCACCAGTGATTTTAAGGGACTAGCGGGAGGGCCGACGAACACCGGGGAGCTGTTTTTT
>.|.|TRBV20-1|TRBJ2-2
CSARDPRRSPNTGELFF
TGCAGTGCTAGAGATCCCCGACGGTCACCGAACACCGGGGAGCTGTTTTTT
>TRBD2|few|TRBV4-3|TRBJ2-7
CASSHSRGRAFYEQYF
TGCGCCAGCAGCCACTCACGGGGGAGGGCCTTCTACGAGCAGTACTTC
>.|few|TRBV7-2|TRBJ1-5
CASSLSSSRDQPQHF
TGTGCCAGCAGTTTAAGCTCCTCGAGGGATCAGCCCCAGCATTTT
>TRBD2|many|TRBV29-1|TRBJ2-1
CSGIAGAREQFF
TGCAGCGGAATAGCGGGAGCAAGGGAGCAGTTCTTC